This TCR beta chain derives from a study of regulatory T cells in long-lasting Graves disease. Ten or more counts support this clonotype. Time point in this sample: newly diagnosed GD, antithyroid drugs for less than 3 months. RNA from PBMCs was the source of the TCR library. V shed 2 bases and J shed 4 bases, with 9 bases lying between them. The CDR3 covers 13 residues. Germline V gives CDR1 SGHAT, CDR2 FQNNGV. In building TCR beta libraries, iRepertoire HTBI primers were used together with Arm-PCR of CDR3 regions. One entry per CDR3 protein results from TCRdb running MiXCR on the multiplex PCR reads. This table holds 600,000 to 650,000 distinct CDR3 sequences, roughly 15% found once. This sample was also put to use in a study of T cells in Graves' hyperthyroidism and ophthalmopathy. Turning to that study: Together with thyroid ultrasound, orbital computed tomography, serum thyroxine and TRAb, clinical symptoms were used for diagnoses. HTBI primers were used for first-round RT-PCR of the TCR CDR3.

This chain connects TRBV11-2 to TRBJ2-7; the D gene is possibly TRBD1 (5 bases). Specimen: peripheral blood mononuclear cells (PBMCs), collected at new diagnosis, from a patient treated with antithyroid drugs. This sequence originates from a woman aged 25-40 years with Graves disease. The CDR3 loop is CASSLNRFYEQYF. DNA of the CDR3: TGTGCCAGCAGCTTAAACAGGTTTTACGAGCAGTACTTC.